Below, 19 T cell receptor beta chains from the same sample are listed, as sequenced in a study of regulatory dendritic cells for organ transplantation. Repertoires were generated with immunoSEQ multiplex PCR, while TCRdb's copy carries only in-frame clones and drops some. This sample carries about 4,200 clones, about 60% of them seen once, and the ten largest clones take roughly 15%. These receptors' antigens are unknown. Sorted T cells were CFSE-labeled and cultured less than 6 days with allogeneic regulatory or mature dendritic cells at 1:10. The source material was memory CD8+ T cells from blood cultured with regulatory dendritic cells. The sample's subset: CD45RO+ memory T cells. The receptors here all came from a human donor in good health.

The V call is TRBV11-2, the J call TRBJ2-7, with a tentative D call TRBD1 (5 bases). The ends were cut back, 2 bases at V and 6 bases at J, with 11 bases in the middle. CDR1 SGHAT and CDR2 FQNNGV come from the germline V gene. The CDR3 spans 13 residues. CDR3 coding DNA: TGTGCCAGCAGCTTAAAAGGGGCGGCCGAGCAGTACTTC. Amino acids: CASSLKGAAEQYF.

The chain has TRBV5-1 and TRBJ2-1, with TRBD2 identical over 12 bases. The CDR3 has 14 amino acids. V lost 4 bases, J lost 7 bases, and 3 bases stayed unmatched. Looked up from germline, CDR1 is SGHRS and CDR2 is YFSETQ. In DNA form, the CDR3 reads TGCGCCAGCAGCCCTAGCGGGGGGGGAAATGAGCAGTTCTTC. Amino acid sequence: CASSPSGGGNEQFF.

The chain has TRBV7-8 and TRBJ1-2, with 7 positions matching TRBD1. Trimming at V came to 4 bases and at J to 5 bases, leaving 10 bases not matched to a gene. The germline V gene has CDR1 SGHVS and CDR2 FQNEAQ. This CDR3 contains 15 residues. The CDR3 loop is CASSSGQYLSYGYTF. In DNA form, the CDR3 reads TGTGCCAGCAGCTCGGGACAGTATCTTTCTTATGGCTACACCTTC. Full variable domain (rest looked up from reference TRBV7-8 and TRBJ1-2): GAGVSQSPRYKVAKRGQDVALRCDPISGHVSLFWYQQALGQGPEFLTYFQNEAQLDKSGLPSDRFFAERPEGSVSTLKIQRTQQEDSAVYLCASSSGQYLSYGYTFGSGTRLTVV.

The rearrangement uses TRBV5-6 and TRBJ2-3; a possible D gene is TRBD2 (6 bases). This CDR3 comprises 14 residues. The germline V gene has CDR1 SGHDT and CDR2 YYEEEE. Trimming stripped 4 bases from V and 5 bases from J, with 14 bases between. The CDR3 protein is CASSAGRGIDTQYF. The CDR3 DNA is TGTGCCAGCAGCGCGGGCCGGGGGATAGATACGCAGTATTTT.

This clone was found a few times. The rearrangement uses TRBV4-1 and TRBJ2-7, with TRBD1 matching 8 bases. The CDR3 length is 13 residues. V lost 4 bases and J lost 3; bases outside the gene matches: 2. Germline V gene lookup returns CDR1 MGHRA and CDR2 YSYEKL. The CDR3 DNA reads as TGCGCCAGCAGCCTCACAGGGGGCTACGAGCAGTACTTC. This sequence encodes CASSLTGGYEQYF.

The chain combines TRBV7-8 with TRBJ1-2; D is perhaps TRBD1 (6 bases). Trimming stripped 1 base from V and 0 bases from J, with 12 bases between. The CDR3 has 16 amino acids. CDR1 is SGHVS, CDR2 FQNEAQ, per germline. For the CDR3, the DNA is TGTGCCAGCAGCTTAGGGGGGCCTCAGTCTAACTATGGCTACACCTTC. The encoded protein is CASSLGGPQSNYGYTF. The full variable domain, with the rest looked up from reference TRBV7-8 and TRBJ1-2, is GAGVSQSPRYKVAKRGQDVALRCDPISGHVSLFWYQQALGQGPEFLTYFQNEAQLDKSGLPSDRFFAERPEGSVSTLKIQRTQQEDSAVYLCASSLGGPQSNYGYTFGSGTRLTVV.

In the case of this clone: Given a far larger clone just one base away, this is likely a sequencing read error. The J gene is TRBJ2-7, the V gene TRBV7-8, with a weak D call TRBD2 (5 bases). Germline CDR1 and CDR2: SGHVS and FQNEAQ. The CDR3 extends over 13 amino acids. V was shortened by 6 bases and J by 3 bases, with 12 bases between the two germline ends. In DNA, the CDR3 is TGTGCCAGCAGGGGGAGTGCCGACTACGAGCAGTACTTC. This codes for CASRGSADYEQYF.

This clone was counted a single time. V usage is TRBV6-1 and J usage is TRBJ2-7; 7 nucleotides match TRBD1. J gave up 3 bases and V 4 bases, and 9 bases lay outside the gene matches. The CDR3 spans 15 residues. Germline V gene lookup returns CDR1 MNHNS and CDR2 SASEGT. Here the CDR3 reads CASSGRTGIFYEQYF. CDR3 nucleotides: TGTGCCAGCAGTGGGAGGACAGGTATTTTCTACGAGCAGTACTTC.

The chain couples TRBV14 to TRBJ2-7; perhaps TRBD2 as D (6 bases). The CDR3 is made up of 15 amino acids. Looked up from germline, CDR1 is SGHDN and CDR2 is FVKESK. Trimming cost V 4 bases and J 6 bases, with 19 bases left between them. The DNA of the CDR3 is TGTGCCAGCAGCCGAGCTCGGGGCGGGGCGGGCGAGCAGTACTTC. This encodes CASSRARGGAGEQYF. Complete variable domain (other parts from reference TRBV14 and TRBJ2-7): EAGVTQFPSHSVIEKGQTVTLRCDPISGHDNLYWYRRVMGKEIKFLLHFVKESKQDESGMPNNRFLAERTGGTYSTLKVQPAELEDSGVYFCASSRARGGAGEQYFGPGTRLTVT.

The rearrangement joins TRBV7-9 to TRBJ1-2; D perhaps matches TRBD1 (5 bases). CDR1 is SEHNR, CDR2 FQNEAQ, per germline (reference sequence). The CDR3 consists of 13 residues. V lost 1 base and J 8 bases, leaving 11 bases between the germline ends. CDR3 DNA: TGTGCCAGCAGCTTAGGAGCGGGGGAGGGCTACACCTTC. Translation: CASSLGAGEGYTF.

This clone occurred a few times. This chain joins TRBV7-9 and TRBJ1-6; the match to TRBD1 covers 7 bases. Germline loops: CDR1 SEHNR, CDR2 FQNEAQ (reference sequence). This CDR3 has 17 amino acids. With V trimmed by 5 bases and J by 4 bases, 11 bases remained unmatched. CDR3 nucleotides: TGTGCCAGCAGCCTTTGGACAGGAGCCCTATATAATTCACCCCTCCACTTT. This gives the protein CASSLWTGALYNSPLHF.

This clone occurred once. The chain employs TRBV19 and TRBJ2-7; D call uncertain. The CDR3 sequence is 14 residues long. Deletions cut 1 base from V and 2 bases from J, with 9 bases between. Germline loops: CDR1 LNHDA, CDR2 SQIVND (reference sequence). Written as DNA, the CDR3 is TGTGCCAGTAGTATAGCAGCGAATGCCTACGAGCAGTACTTC. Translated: CASSIAANAYEQYF.

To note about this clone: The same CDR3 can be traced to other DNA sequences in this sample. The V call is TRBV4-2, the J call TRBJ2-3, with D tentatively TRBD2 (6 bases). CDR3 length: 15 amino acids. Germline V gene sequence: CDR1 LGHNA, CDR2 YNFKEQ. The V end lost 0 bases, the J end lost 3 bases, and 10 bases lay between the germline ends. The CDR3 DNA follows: TGTGCCAGCAGCCAAGATAACCGGGGGACAGATACGCAGTATTTT. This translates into CASSQDNRGTDTQYF.

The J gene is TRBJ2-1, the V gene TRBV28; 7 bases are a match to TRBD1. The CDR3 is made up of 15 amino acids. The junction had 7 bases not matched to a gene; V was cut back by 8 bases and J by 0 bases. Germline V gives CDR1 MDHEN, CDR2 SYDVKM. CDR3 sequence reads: CASGMDRSSYNEQFF. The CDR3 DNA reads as TGTGCCAGCGGCATGGACAGGAGCTCCTACAATGAGCAGTTCTTC.

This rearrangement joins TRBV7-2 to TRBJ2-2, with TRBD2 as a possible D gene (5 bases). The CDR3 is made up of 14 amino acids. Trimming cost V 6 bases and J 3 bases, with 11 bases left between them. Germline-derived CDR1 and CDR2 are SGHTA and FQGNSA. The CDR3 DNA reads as TGTGCCAGCAGGGAGCGGTCGTACACCGGGGAGCTGTTTTTT. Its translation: CASRERSYTGELFF.

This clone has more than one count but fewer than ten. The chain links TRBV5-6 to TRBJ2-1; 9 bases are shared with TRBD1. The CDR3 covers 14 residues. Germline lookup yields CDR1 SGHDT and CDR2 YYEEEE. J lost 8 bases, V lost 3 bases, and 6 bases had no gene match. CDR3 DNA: TGTGCCAGCAGCTCTGGACAGGGGAGGCATGAGCAGTTCTTC. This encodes CASSSGQGRHEQFF.

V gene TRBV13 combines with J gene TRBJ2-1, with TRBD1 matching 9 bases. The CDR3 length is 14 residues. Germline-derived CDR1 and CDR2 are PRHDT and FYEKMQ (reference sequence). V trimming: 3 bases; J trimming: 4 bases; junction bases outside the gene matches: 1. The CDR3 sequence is CASSFGQGYNEQFF. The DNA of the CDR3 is TGTGCCAGCAGCTTTGGACAGGGGTACAATGAGCAGTTCTTC.

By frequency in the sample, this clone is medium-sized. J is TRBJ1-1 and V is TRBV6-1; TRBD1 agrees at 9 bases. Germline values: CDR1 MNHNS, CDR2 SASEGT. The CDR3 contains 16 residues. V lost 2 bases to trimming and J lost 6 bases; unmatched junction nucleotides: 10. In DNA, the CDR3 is TGTGCCAGCAGTGAAAAAGGACAGGGGTACAACGCTGAAGCTTTCTTT. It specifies CASSEKGQGYNAEAFF.

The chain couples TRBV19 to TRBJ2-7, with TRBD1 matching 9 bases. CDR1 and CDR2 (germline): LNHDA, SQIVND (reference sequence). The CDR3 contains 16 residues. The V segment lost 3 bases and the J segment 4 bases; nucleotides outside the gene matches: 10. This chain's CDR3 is CASSMSGTGIDYEQYF. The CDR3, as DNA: TGTGCCAGTAGTATGTCCGGGACAGGGATAGATTACGAGCAGTACTTC.